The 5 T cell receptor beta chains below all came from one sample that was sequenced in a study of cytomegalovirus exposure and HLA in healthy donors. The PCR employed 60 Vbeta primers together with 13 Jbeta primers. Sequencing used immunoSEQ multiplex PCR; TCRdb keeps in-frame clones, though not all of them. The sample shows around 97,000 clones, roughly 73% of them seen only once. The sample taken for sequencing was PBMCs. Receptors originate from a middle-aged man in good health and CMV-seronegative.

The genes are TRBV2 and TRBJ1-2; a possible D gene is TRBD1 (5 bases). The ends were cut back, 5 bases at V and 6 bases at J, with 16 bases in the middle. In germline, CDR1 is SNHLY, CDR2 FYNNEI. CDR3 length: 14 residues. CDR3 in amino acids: CASSKTYRWDGYTF. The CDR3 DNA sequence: TGTGCCAGCAGTAAAACGTACAGGTGGGATGGCTACACCTTC.

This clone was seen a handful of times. The CDR3: CASSQQGGNQPQHF. In DNA, the CDR3 is TGTGCCAGCTCACAACAGGGCGGCAATCAGCCCCAGCATTTT. The chain is built from TRBV18 and TRBJ1-5; a weak D match, TRBD1 (6 bases). V lost 4 bases to trimming and J lost 2 bases, with 9 bases between them. Germline values: CDR1 KGHSH, CDR2 LQKENI. The CDR3 is 14 residues long.

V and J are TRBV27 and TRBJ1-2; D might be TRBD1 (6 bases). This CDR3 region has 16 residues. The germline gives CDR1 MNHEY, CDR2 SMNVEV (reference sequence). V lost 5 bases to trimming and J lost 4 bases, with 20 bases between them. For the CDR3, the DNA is TGTGCCAGCAGTCCCCTTTTGCGGGGGCAGGGCTATGGCTACACCTTC. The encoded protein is CASSPLLRGQGYGYTF.

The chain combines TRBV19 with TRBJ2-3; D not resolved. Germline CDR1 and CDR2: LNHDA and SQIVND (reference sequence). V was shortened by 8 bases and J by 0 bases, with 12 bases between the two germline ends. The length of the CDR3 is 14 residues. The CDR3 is CASANSFSTDTQYF. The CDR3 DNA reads TGTGCCAGTGCCAACTCATTTAGCACAGATACGCAGTATTTT.

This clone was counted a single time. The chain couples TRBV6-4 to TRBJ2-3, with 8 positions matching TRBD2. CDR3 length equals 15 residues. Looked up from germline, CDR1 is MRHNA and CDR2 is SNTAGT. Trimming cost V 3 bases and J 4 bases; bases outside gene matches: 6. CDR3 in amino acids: CASSERGGSPDTQYF. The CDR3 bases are TGTGCCAGCAGTGAACGGGGGGGCAGCCCAGATACGCAGTATTTT.